Listed here is a single T cell receptor beta chain. This entry belongs to a study of T cells in Graves' hyperthyroidism and ophthalmopathy. Study summary: Before treatment of any kind, peripheral blood was taken at initial diagnosis.

There are 13 residues in the CDR3. The V end lost 2 bases, the J end lost 3 bases, and 11 bases lay between the germline ends. CDR1 is DFQATT, CDR2 SNEGSKA, per germline (reference sequence). TCR beta CDR3 regions were amplified from RNA. A set of HTBI primers served as the primers for a first-round RT-PCR of the TCR CDR3. A single record per CDR3 protein comes from TCRdb applying MiXCR to the multiplex PCR reads. The repertoire holds 330,000 or so distinct CDR3 sequences, with less than 20% as singletons. The sequence came from a man between 50 and 59 years old with Graves' ophthalmopathy. The chain employs TRBV20-1 and TRBJ2-7; TRBD2 is a possible D gene (6 bases). Input material: blood. CDR3 in amino acids: CSARHGRNYEQYF. In DNA form, the CDR3 reads TGCAGTGCTAGACACGGGAGAAACTACGAGCAGTACTTC.